This T cell receptor beta chain comes out of a study of blood T cells in healthy people across ages. With a J-beta primer mix and a sample-barcoded 5' primer, a second PCR ran 7 to 11 cycles. Via MiXCR, TCRdb re-called the 5' RACE reads, giving one row per CDR3 protein. The data show more than 500,000 distinct CDR3 sequences, with 25% to 30% seen just once and 18% held by the top ten. This clonotype was counted between two and nine times. Germline CDR1 LGHNA, CDR2 YNFKEQ. The CDR3 totals 17 residues. The germline V and J ends were trimmed by 0 bases and 0 bases, with 12 bases remaining between them. The chain links TRBV4-2 to TRBJ2-4, with D maybe TRBD1 (6 bases). This receptor was obtained from a woman in her seventies in good health. The sample comprised blood. CDR3 sequence (DNA): TGTGCCAGCAGCCAAGACGAGACAGGAATAGCCAAAAACATTCAGTACTTC. It is translated as CASSQDETGIAKNIQYF.